Reported below is one T cell receptor (beta chain). CDR1 is LNHDA, CDR2 SQIVND, per germline (reference sequence). This CDR3 spans 14 amino acids. Deletions cut 5 bases from V and 8 bases from J, with 15 bases between. The data were taken from a study of regulatory T cells in long-lasting Graves disease. Time point reported: persistent/refractory GD, antithyroid drugs over 5 years with positive TRAb. PBMC RNA was the source of the TCR library. Assembly of TCR beta libraries relied on iRepertoire HTBI primers together with Arm-PCR of CDR3 regions. TCRdb re-analysed the multiplex PCR reads in MiXCR, keeping a single row per CDR3 protein. This sample has some 430,000 distinct CDR3 sequences, with roughly 21% found just once.

V usage is TRBV19 and J usage is TRBJ1-4, with D hard to call. The sequence was collected from a female donor with Graves disease. The sample in question was peripheral blood mononuclear cells (PBMCs), obtained when the disease was refractory, from a patient treated with antithyroid drugs. CDR3 in amino acids: CASSPLLTREKLFF. DNA of the CDR3: TGTGCCAGTAGTCCACTTTTGACACGGGAAAAACTGTTTTTT.